What follows are 30 T cell receptor beta chains derived from one specimen sequenced in a study of OX40 agonist ivuxolimab in advanced cancers. Profiling relied on immunoSEQ multiplex PCR, and the TCRdb table lists in-frame clones only, not all of them. The repertoire includes 25,000 to 40,000 clones, 81% of them detected once, and about 20% sits in the top ten. The sample in question was CD4+ or CD8+ T cells sorted from blood, obtained in a trial of the OX40 agonist ivuxolimab. These receptors were obtained from an adult with an advanced solid tumor such as melanoma, head and neck, liver or kidney cancer.

The chain employs TRBV18 and TRBJ1-2, with TRBD1 as a possible D gene (6 bases). Germline CDR1 and CDR2: KGHSH and LQKENI. Trimming removed 3 bases from V and 7 bases from J, with 15 bases in between. The CDR3 loop spans 14 amino acids. CDR3 DNA: TGTGCCAGCTCACCGCAGGACAGCTTGAGTGGCTACACCTTC. The encoded protein is CASSPQDSLSGYTF.

The chain employs TRBV18 and TRBJ2-6, with 9 nucleotides matching TRBD1. Germline V gives CDR1 KGHSH, CDR2 LQKENI. V trimming: 5 bases; J trimming: 4 bases; junction bases outside the gene matches: 9. This CDR3 has 17 residues. DNA of the CDR3: TGTGCCAGCTCAGCAATAGGGACAGGGTCCGGGGCCAACGTCCTGACTTTC. Translation: CASSAIGTGSGANVLTF.

The genes are TRBV6-5 and TRBJ1-1; no definite D call. Germline V CDR1 and CDR2: MNHEY, SVGAGI. V shed 2 bases and J shed 9 bases, with 7 bases lying between them. CDR3 length: 11 residues. The CDR3 sequence is CASSYGQKAFF. The CDR3 DNA reads TGTGCCAGCAGTTACGGGCAGAAAGCTTTCTTT.

This chain links TRBV5-1 with TRBJ2-7; 9 bases are a match to TRBD1. CDR3 length equals 14 residues. After removal of 3 bases from V and 6 bases from J, the junction contained 7 bases not matched to a gene. In germline, CDR1 is SGHRS, CDR2 YFSETQ. The CDR3 is CASSSGTGRAEQYF. DNA of the CDR3: TGCGCCAGCAGCTCCGGGACAGGGAGGGCCGAGCAGTACTTC.

CDR3: CASSRVSGPSTDTQYF. CDR3 in DNA: TGTGCCAGCAGCCGGGTCAGCGGGCCGAGCACAGATACGCAGTATTTT. The J gene is TRBJ2-3, the V gene TRBV13, with D tentatively TRBD2 (6 bases). CDR1 is PRHDT and CDR2 is FYEKMQ in the germline V gene (reference sequence). CDR3 length: 16 residues. V was trimmed by 5 bases and J by 0 bases, leaving 15 bases between them.

This sequence joins TRBV9 and TRBJ2-2; unclear D gene. The germline V gene encodes CDR1 SGDLS and CDR2 YYNGEE. Deletions cut 0 bases from V and 2 bases from J, with 11 bases between. This CDR3 is built from 16 residues. CDR3 amino acids: CASSVGPGVNTGELFF. The DNA for the CDR3 is TGTGCCAGCAGCGTAGGTCCCGGAGTAAACACCGGGGAGCTGTTTTTT.

The chain carries TRBV9 and TRBJ1-1; D is perhaps TRBD1 (6 bases). There are 14 residues in the CDR3. Germline V gene sequence: CDR1 SGDLS, CDR2 YYNGEE. The ends were cut back, 3 bases at V and 5 bases at J, with 14 bases in the middle. This chain's CDR3 is CASSESPRGTEAFF. The CDR3 DNA follows: TGTGCCAGCAGCGAAAGCCCGAGGGGGACTGAAGCTTTCTTT.

The rearrangement joins TRBV2 to TRBJ2-7, with a weak D call TRBD1 (5 bases). CDR3 length equals 12 residues. Trimming left V 4 bases short and J 6 bases short, with 10 bases between. Looked up from germline, CDR1 is SNHLY and CDR2 is FYNNEI. CDR3 nucleotides: TGTGCCAGCAGTGCTCCCAGGGCCGAGCAGTACTTC. Its translation: CASSAPRAEQYF.

The V call is TRBV5-1, the J call TRBJ1-6; TRBD1 might be the D (6 bases). V was clipped by 0 bases and J by 10 bases, with 17 bases between them. The CDR3 is 16 residues long. Germline V gene data show CDR1 as SGHRS and CDR2 as YFSETQ. CDR3 amino acids: CASSLALGGASSPLHF. The CDR3, as DNA: TGCGCCAGCAGCTTGGCCCTTGGGGGGGCTTCCTCACCCCTCCACTTT.

The rearrangement uses TRBV7-3 and TRBJ2-6; no definite D call. Trimming took 0 bases from V and 0 from J, leaving 15 bases between them. This CDR3 has 19 amino acids. Germline values: CDR1 SGHTA, CDR2 FQGTGA. The CDR3 sequence is CASSLTGGGRSSGANVLTF. Here the CDR3 DNA reads TGTGCCAGCAGCTTAACGGGTGGTGGTCGGAGCTCTGGGGCCAACGTCCTGACTTTC.

The CDR3 loop is CASSESRRTTEAFF. Here the CDR3 DNA reads TGTGCCAGCAGTGAATCAAGGAGAACCACTGAAGCTTTCTTT. This chain uses TRBV6-1 with TRBJ1-1, with no clear D. Trimming pared 2 bases from V and 4 bases from J, leaving 11 bases between. The CDR3 runs 14 residues. Germline V CDR1 and CDR2: MNHNS, SASEGT.

The chain combines TRBV6-5 with TRBJ2-7; D is perhaps TRBD2 (7 bases). With 7 bases removed from V and 3 bases from J, the gap between germline ends came to 19 bases. CDR1 is MNHEY and CDR2 is SVGAGI in the germline V gene. The CDR3 extends over 15 amino acids. The CDR3 reads CASKNGGGGDYEQYF. The CDR3 DNA is TGTGCCAGCAAAAATGGTGGCGGGGGCGACTACGAGCAGTACTTC.

The CDR3 nucleotides are TGTGCCAGCGCTACGCTAGCGGACTCCTACAATGAGCAGTTCTTC. It translates to CASATLADSYNEQFF. The chain couples TRBV7-3 to TRBJ2-1; 7 nucleotides line up with TRBD2. Trimming took 8 bases from V and 0 from J; bases not matched to a gene: 7. The germline V gene encodes CDR1 SGHTA and CDR2 FQGTGA. The CDR3 covers 15 residues.

The chain links TRBV28 to TRBJ1-1; D call uncertain. This CDR3 has 13 amino acids. V was shortened by 5 bases and J by 0 bases, with 7 bases between the two germline ends. Germline loops: CDR1 MDHEN, CDR2 SYDVKM. The CDR3 sequence: CASSGDMNTEAFF. For the CDR3, the DNA is TGTGCCAGCAGTGGGGATATGAACACTGAAGCTTTCTTT.

This chain uses TRBV18 with TRBJ1-5, with D perhaps matching TRBD1 (5 bases). The CDR3 is 16 residues long. Germline-derived CDR1 and CDR2 are KGHSH and LQKENI. Trimming removed 9 bases at V and 0 bases at J, with 18 bases between. The CDR3 DNA reads as TGTGCCAGGCCCGCATGGGGGTACTATAGCAATCAGCCCCAGCATTTT. This gives the protein CARPAWGYYSNQPQHF.

The gene calls are TRBV18 and TRBJ1-4; possible D gene TRBD1, 6 bases. The CDR3 extends over 15 amino acids. In germline, CDR1 is KGHSH, CDR2 LQKENI. V lost 1 base and J 4 bases, leaving 10 bases between the germline ends. CDR3 coding DNA: TGTGCCAGCTCACCACTCGGACAGAATAATGAAAAACTGTTTTTT. Its translation is CASSPLGQNNEKLFF.

This sequence joins TRBV6-1 and TRBJ1-1; D is ambiguous. The CDR3 loop spans 15 amino acids. Trimming took 7 bases from V and 1 from J, leaving 16 bases between them. Germline values: CDR1 MNHNS, CDR2 SASEGT. DNA of the CDR3: TGTGCCAGCACCGGCCGTGGGAAGACGAACACTGAAGCTTTCTTT. This gives the protein CASTGRGKTNTEAFF.

This clone appeared a few times. The V call is TRBV28, the J call TRBJ2-2, with D possibly matching TRBD2 (6 bases). CDR3 length: 15 amino acids. Germline V gene sequence: CDR1 MDHEN, CDR2 SYDVKM. V lost 8 bases and J 4 bases, leaving 17 bases between the germline ends. The CDR3 protein is CASGGVGPSTGELFF. CDR3 nucleotides: TGTGCCAGCGGCGGGGTTGGGCCCAGCACCGGGGAGCTGTTTTTT.

The chain employs TRBV28 and TRBJ1-5; no clear D. Trimming took off 8 bases at V and 9 bases at J, with 14 bases between the two ends. The V gene's germline CDR1 is MDHEN and CDR2 SYDVKM. This CDR3 has 12 residues. The CDR3 DNA is TGTGCCAGCTTGAATGGGCCAACGCCCCAGCATTTT. Translating it yields CASLNGPTPQHF.

The chain carries TRBV7-3 and TRBJ1-6, with a possible D match to TRBD1 (5 bases). Trimming shortened V by 5 bases and J by 3 bases, and 11 bases separated the two germline ends. The CDR3 length is 15 residues. Germline-derived CDR1 and CDR2 are SGHTA and FQGTGA. CDR3 DNA sequence: TGTGCCAGCAGCCTGGCCGGGGGCTATAATTCACCCCTCCACTTT. Amino acids: CASSLAGGYNSPLHF. Full variable domain (rest looked up from reference TRBV7-3 and TRBJ1-6): GAGVSQTPSNKVTEKGKYVELRCDPISGHTALYWYRQSLGQGPEFLIYFQGTGAADDSGLPNDRFFAVRPEGSVSTLKIQRTERGDSAVYLCASSLAGGYNSPLHFGNGTRLTVT.

J is TRBJ2-5 and V is TRBV7-2, with TRBD2 identical over 9 bases. The CDR3 covers 16 residues. The germline CDR1 and CDR2 sequences are SGHTA and FQGNSA. The trim removed 1 base at V and 2 bases at J, leaving 5 bases unmatched. CDR3 sequence: CASSLDGLARQETQYF. DNA of the CDR3: TGTGCCAGCAGCTTAGACGGACTAGCGAGACAAGAGACCCAGTACTTC.

The chain has TRBV7-9 and TRBJ2-5; D not resolved. Trimming cost V 3 bases and J 2 bases, with 7 bases left between them. From germline, CDR1 is SEHNR and CDR2 FQNEAQ (reference sequence). The CDR3 contains 13 residues. CDR3 amino acids: CASSFTLQETQYF. Here the CDR3 DNA reads TGTGCCAGCAGCTTCACACTACAAGAGACCCAGTACTTC.

The rearrangement uses TRBV7-7 and TRBJ2-1, with 7 positions matching TRBD1. J was trimmed by 5 bases and V by 1 base; bases with no gene match: 8. The CDR3 is 16 residues long. Germline CDR1 and CDR2: SSHAT and FNYEAQ (reference sequence). CDR3 sequence (DNA): TGTGCCAGCAGCTTAGGGGCCCCGGGACAGCACAATGAGCAGTTCTTC. It yields the protein CASSLGAPGQHNEQFF. Full variable domain (rest looked up from reference TRBV7-7 and TRBJ2-1): GAGVSQSPRYKVTKRGQDVTLRCDPISSHATLYWYQQALGQGPEFLTYFNYEAQPDKSGLPSDRFSAERPEGSISTLTIQRTEQRDSAMYRCASSLGAPGQHNEQFFGPGTRLTVL.

The CDR3 reads CASSDIDRPQHF. CDR3 nucleotides: TGTGCCAGCAGTGATATCGACAGGCCCCAGCATTTT. This chain connects TRBV6-1 to TRBJ1-5, with D maybe TRBD1 (5 bases). V gave up 3 bases and J gave up 9 bases, with 9 bases separating them. This CDR3 is built from 12 residues. Germline values: CDR1 MNHNS, CDR2 SASEGT.

This chain links TRBV28 with TRBJ2-7; tentative D call: TRBD1 (6 bases). V was trimmed by 5 bases and J by 3 bases, leaving 17 bases between them. This CDR3 region has 15 residues. The germline V gene has CDR1 MDHEN and CDR2 SYDVKM. The CDR3 loop reads CASSGAQGSLYEQYF. CDR3 nucleotide sequence: TGTGCCAGCAGTGGGGCACAGGGTTCTCTCTACGAGCAGTACTTC.

This clone occurred a few times. This chain connects TRBV11-2 to TRBJ2-5; D remains unclear. V was shortened by 4 bases and J by 2 bases, with 14 bases between the two germline ends. Germline assignment: CDR1 SGHAT and CDR2 FQNNGV. The CDR3 is 15 amino acids. The CDR3: CASSSTPRKQETQYF. CDR3 in DNA: TGTGCCAGCAGCTCCACCCCTAGGAAGCAAGAGACCCAGTACTTC.

J is TRBJ2-5 and V is TRBV27; weak D call: TRBD2 (5 bases). The germline CDR1 and CDR2 sequences are MNHEY and SMNVEV (reference sequence). The CDR3 has 12 amino acids. V shed 2 bases and J shed 4 bases, with 5 bases lying between them. The CDR3 DNA follows: TGTGCCAGCAGTTTAGCGGGAGAGACCCAGTACTTC. Amino acids: CASSLAGETQYF.

The gene calls are TRBV9 and TRBJ2-1; D remains unclear. The germline V gene encodes CDR1 SGDLS and CDR2 YYNGEE. V lost 4 bases and J 6 bases, leaving 11 bases between the germline ends. There are 13 residues in the CDR3. CDR3 protein: CASSPQQINEQFF. In DNA, the CDR3 is TGTGCCAGCAGCCCTCAGCAGATCAATGAGCAGTTCTTC.

This clone was seen once. This sequence joins TRBV18 and TRBJ1-1, with no clear D. Germline CDR1 reads KGHSH; CDR2 reads LQKENI. V was trimmed by 1 base and J by 3 bases, leaving 12 bases between them. This CDR3 has 15 residues. CDR3 amino acids: CASSPRRGEDTEAFF. CDR3 in DNA: TGTGCCAGCTCACCACGCCGGGGAGAGGACACTGAAGCTTTCTTT. Together with reference TRBV18 and TRBJ1-1, the CDR3 gives the full variable domain: NAGVMQNPRHLVRRRGQEARLRCSPMKGHSHVYWYRQLPEEGLKFMVYLQKENIIDESGMPKERFSAEFPKEGPSILRIQQVVRGDSAAYFCASSPRRGEDTEAFFGQGTRLTVV.

This chain joins TRBV28 and TRBJ1-1; D unresolved. The length of the CDR3 is 13 residues. Germline V gene lookup returns CDR1 MDHEN and CDR2 SYDVKM. Trimming removed 6 bases at V and 0 bases at J, with 8 bases between. CDR3 bases: TGTGCCAGCAGGCCCGCGTTGAACACTGAAGCTTTCTTT. Amino acid sequence: CASRPALNTEAFF. Full variable domain (rest looked up from reference TRBV28 and TRBJ1-1): DVKVTQSSRYLVKRTGEKVFLECVQDMDHENMFWYRQDPGLGLRLIYFSYDVKMKEKGDIPEGYSVSREKKERFSLILESASTNQTSMYLCASRPALNTEAFFGQGTRLTVV.